Reported below is one T cell receptor beta chain. Its antigen remains unidentified. This CDR3 region has 14 residues. CDR1 is MNHGY and CDR2 is SVAAGI in the germline V gene. The V and J ends lost 7 bases and 1 base respectively, with 13 bases between them. The source of the sample is a study of glioma-infiltrating T cells. Amplification of TCR alpha and beta CDR3 regions from RNA used iRepertoire nested multiplex PCR. Tissue mRNA or PBMC total RNA, roughly 90-450 ng, went into one-step reverse transcription and amplification. TCRdb redid the calling of the multiplex PCR reads with MiXCR, one entry per CDR3 protein. The table lists some 93,000 distinct CDR3 sequences, approximately 40% of them singletons. Points from the study as a whole: Above-expected tissue-blood divergence occurred in all gliomas, most in low-grade ones.

The chain combines TRBV6-9 with TRBJ1-1; D is perhaps TRBD1 (5 bases). The receptor's source is a human donor with low-grade glioma or glioblastoma, undergoing nonglioma brain surgery, or in good health (not recorded which). Sequences were obtained from glioma tissue, nonneoplastic brain tissue, or PBMCs (not recorded which). CDR3 sequence: CASITSTGNTEAFF. In nucleotides, the CDR3 is TGTGCCAGCATTACATCTACAGGGAACACTGAAGCTTTCTTT.